These 13 T cell receptor beta chains were all obtained from the same sample, sequenced in a study of blood T cell repertoires in COVID-19. The table came from immunoSEQ multiplex PCR; TCRdb's copy has only in-frame clones and leaves some out. The sample gives 130,000 to 150,000 clones, 80% to 90% of which show up once; around 8% is in the top ten. Sequenced material: peripheral blood. The origin of the receptors is an older woman with COVID-19, enrolled during active disease.

This chain connects TRBV12-5 to TRBJ1-1; D uncertain. The V gene's germline CDR1 is LGHNT and CDR2 FRNRAP. V was trimmed by 1 base and J by 4 bases, leaving 16 bases between them. There are 16 residues in the CDR3. DNA for the CDR3: TGTGCTAGTGGTTTGGCTCCGGTCGGGGTCCGCACTGAAGCTTTCTTT. This encodes CASGLAPVGVRTEAFF. Full variable domain (rest looked up from reference TRBV12-5 and TRBJ1-1): DARVTQTPRHKVTEMGQEVTMRCQPILGHNTVFWYRQTMMQGLELLAYFRNRAPLDDSGMPKDRFSAEMPDATLATLKIQPSEPRDSAVYFCASGLAPVGVRTEAFFGQGTRLTVV.

The chain couples TRBV7-8 to TRBJ1-2; TRBD1 agrees at 8 bases. The CDR3 spans 16 residues. The ends lost 6 bases at V and 4 bases at J; junction bases unmatched: 13. Germline lookup yields CDR1 SGHVS and CDR2 FQNEAQ. The CDR3 DNA sequence: TGTGCCAGCAGTAAAGGCCGAGGACAGGGTGTCTATGGCTACACCTTC. Translation gives CASSKGRGQGVYGYTF.

This clone has just one count. V is TRBV30 and J is TRBJ2-7; D ambiguous. Germline V gene lookup returns CDR1 GTSNPN and CDR2 SVGIG (reference sequence). The CDR3 covers 12 residues. With 1 base removed from V and 3 bases from J, the gap between germline ends came to 7 bases. CDR3 region: CAWSAPYYEQYF. CDR3 sequence (DNA): TGTGCCTGGAGTGCACCCTACTACGAGCAGTACTTC.

This clone was recorded only once. The rearrangement joins TRBV10-2 to TRBJ2-7; weak D call: TRBD1 (5 bases). V lost 4 bases and J lost 0, with 10 bases in between. The CDR3 contains 14 residues. Germline CDR1 reads WSHSY; CDR2 reads SAAADI. The CDR3 bases are TGCGCCAGCAGTGGGGCTGACAGCTCCTACGAGCAGTACTTC. Encoded protein: CASSGADSSYEQYF.

This rearrangement joins TRBV4-3 to TRBJ1-2; D is possibly TRBD1 (5 bases). This CDR3 has 15 residues. V dropped 0 bases and J dropped 3 bases, with 11 bases sitting between them. CDR1 is LGHNA, CDR2 YSLEER, per germline. CDR3 sequence reads: CASSQDLAGHYGYTF. The CDR3 nucleotides are TGCGCCAGCAGCCAAGATCTGGCAGGGCACTATGGCTACACCTTC.

The rearrangement links TRBV7-2 to TRBJ2-1; 13 bases are a match to TRBD2. The V gene end was trimmed by 2 bases and the J gene end by 6 bases; junction bases not matched to a gene: 1. Germline V gene lookup returns CDR1 SGHTA and CDR2 FQGNSA. The length of the CDR3 is 15 residues. CDR3 amino acids: CASSLRLAGGNEQFF. The CDR3 DNA reads TGTGCCAGCAGCTTACGACTAGCGGGGGGCAATGAGCAGTTCTTC.

The chain employs TRBV11-3 and TRBJ2-3; 15 nucleotides align to TRBD2. The V gene end was trimmed by 5 bases and the J gene end by 2 bases; junction bases not matched to a gene: 8. The CDR3 contains 18 residues. Germline CDR1 SGHNT, CDR2 YENEEA. The CDR3 DNA sequence: TGTGCCAGCAGCACCGGGACTAGCGGGGGGACTTACACAGATACGCAGTATTTT. Translating gives CASSTGTSGGTYTDTQYF. The full variable domain, completed using reference TRBV11-3 and TRBJ2-3, is EAGVVQSPRYKIIEKKQPVAFWCNPISGHNTLYWYLQNLGQGPELLIRYENEEAVDDSQLPKDRFSAERLKGVDSTLKIQPAELGDSAVYLCASSTGTSGGTYTDTQYFGPGTRLTVL.

The chain uses TRBV2 and TRBJ2-2, with D tentatively TRBD1 (5 bases). The CDR3 covers 14 residues. Germline V gives CDR1 SNHLY, CDR2 FYNNEI. Trimming pared 6 bases from V and 2 bases from J, leaving 10 bases between. Written as DNA, the CDR3 is TGTGCCAGCAGGGTACAGGTTAACACCGGGGAGCTGTTTTTT. Translated, it gives CASRVQVNTGELFF.

This clone was seen a few times. In DNA, the CDR3 is TGTGCCAGCAGTTACACCGGGACAGGGAATTCACCCCTCCACTTT. This gives the protein CASSYTGTGNSPLHF. The chain has TRBV6-6 and TRBJ1-6, with TRBD1 matching over 9 bases. Germline assignment: CDR1 MNHNY and CDR2 SVGAGI (reference sequence). Trimming removed 2 bases from V and 7 bases from J; junction bases left unmatched: 3. The CDR3 sequence is 15 residues long.

This chain links TRBV18 with TRBJ1-2, with TRBD1 matching 7 bases. The CDR3 runs to 15 residues. The germline V gene has CDR1 KGHSH and CDR2 LQKENI. V lost 2 bases and J lost 8; bases outside the gene matches: 11. CDR3: CASSPAGTEEKGYTF. DNA for the CDR3: TGTGCCAGCTCACCAGCCGGGACAGAGGAAAAAGGCTACACCTTC.

J is TRBJ1-1 and V is TRBV15, with D perhaps matching TRBD1 (5 bases). The V and J ends lost 0 bases and 7 bases respectively, with 12 bases between them. This CDR3 comprises 14 residues. Germline V lookup: CDR1 LNHNV, CDR2 YYDKDF (reference sequence). The CDR3 nucleotides read TGTGCCACCAGCAGAGATCGGGGGGGACGTGAAGCTTTCTTT. Translated, it gives CATSRDRGGREAFF.

The V and J genes are TRBV30 and TRBJ1-3, with TRBD1 matching 7 bases. The CDR3 spans 13 residues. The V segment lost 2 bases and the J segment 4 bases; nucleotides outside the gene matches: 2. Looked up from germline, CDR1 is GTSNPN and CDR2 is SVGIG (reference sequence). Written as DNA, the CDR3 is TGTGCCTGGAGTCGAGGGGGCGGAAACACCATATATTTT. It encodes CAWSRGGGNTIYF.

The chain links TRBV5-1 to TRBJ2-5; 7 bases align to TRBD2. The CDR3 has 14 residues. With V trimmed by 4 bases and J by 9 bases, 12 bases remained unmatched. From germline, CDR1 is SGHRS and CDR2 YFSETQ. The CDR3 bases are TGCGCCAGCAGCCCCCGAGCGGGCGCGGGGGCCCAGTACTTC. Translation: CASSPRAGAGAQYF.